These 23 T cell receptor beta chains originate from one sample sequenced in a study of regulatory T cells in long-lasting Graves disease. Noted time point: persistent/refractory GD, antithyroid drugs over 5 years with positive TRAb. Researchers made the TCR library from RNA that was extracted from PBMCs. Construction of TCR beta libraries relied on iRepertoire HTBI primers and on Arm-PCR targeting CDR3 regions. TCRdb called the multiplex PCR reads again in MiXCR, with one record for every CDR3 protein. The sample has hundreds of thousands of distinct CDR3 sequences; 20% to 25% are singletons. This specimen consisted of peripheral blood mononuclear cells (PBMCs), obtained when the disease was refractory, from a patient treated with antithyroid drugs. These receptors were obtained from a female donor with Graves disease.

In the case of this clonotype: One end of the junction varies from germline; a read error may be responsible. This sequence joins TRBV12-3 or TRBV12-4 and TRBJ1-3; no firm D call. The CDR3 sequence is 14 residues long. The CDR3 DNA reads TGTGCCAGCAGTTGGTCCCCTACGGGAAACACCATAAATTTT. Amino acid sequence: CASSWSPTGNTINF.

Here the CDR3 reads CASSEPSDTQYF. The CDR3 bases are TGTGCCAGCAGCGAACCCTCAGATACGCAGTATTTT. J is TRBJ2-3 and V is TRBV9; D gene unclear. Trimming took 3 bases from V and 4 from J, leaving 6 bases between them. Germline-derived CDR1 and CDR2 are SGDLS and YYNGEE. The CDR3 loop spans 12 amino acids.

This clonotype was observed a single time. CDR3 sequence reads: CASSYSMGLSNQPQHF. CDR3 bases: TGTGCCAGCAGTTATTCGATGGGACTGTCCAATCAGCCCCAGCATTTT. The rearrangement links TRBV6-5 to TRBJ1-5, with D maybe TRBD1 (5 bases). The germline CDR1 and CDR2 sequences are MNHEY and SVGAGI. V lost 3 bases and J lost 3, with 15 bases in between. This CDR3 has 16 amino acids.

The chain couples TRBV27 to TRBJ1-2; 7 nucleotides match TRBD1. This CDR3 is 15 amino acids long. Germline lookup yields CDR1 MNHEY and CDR2 SMNVEV (reference sequence). V gave up 1 base and J gave up 6 bases; unmatched junction bases: 8. Here the CDR3 reads CASSLFSGTDNGYTF. CDR3 sequence (DNA): TGTGCCAGCAGTTTATTTTCCGGGACAGATAATGGCTACACCTTC.

In its sample, this clonotype was seen a few times. The gene calls are TRBV9 and TRBJ1-2; D gene unclear. The CDR3 covers 15 residues. V gave up 0 bases and J gave up 4 bases, with 13 bases separating them. Germline loops: CDR1 SGDLS, CDR2 YYNGEE. The CDR3 DNA follows: TGTGCCAGCAGCGTAGCTGCGCAGACCGCCTATGGCTACACCTTC. It translates to CASSVAAQTAYGYTF.

This clonotype has a count of ten or more. The chain joins TRBV27 to TRBJ1-1; a weak D match, TRBD1 (5 bases). Germline V gene sequence: CDR1 MNHEY, CDR2 SMNVEV (reference sequence). Between the trimmed V and J ends, which lost 5 bases and 1 base, there was a span of 14 bases. The CDR3 is made up of 15 amino acids. The CDR3 region is CASSPPGAPNTEAFF. Here the CDR3 DNA reads TGTGCCAGCAGTCCCCCCGGGGCCCCGAACACTGAAGCTTTCTTT.

The chain uses TRBV7-2 and TRBJ2-3; maybe TRBD2 (7 bases). The germline gives CDR1 SGHTA, CDR2 FQGNSA. V gave up 0 bases and J gave up 6 bases, with 13 bases separating them. This CDR3 spans 15 amino acids. CDR3 bases: TGTGCCAGCAGCTTAGCGGGGGGGCGATTTGATACGCAGTATTTT. The encoded protein is CASSLAGGRFDTQYF.

The V call is TRBV28, the J call TRBJ1-2; D uncertain. This CDR3 comprises 13 residues. The germline gives CDR1 MDHEN, CDR2 SYDVKM. Deletions cut 6 bases from V and 5 bases from J, with 13 bases between. CDR3 in DNA: TGTGCCAGCAGCTTTACAAGAGCGTATGGCTACACCTTC. This encodes CASSFTRAYGYTF.

This clonotype was seen at least ten times. The chain employs TRBV6-2 or TRBV6-3 and TRBJ1-1; D is ambiguous. This CDR3 is built from 15 residues. CDR1 MNHEY and CDR2 SVGEGT come from the germline V gene. Trimming stripped 2 bases from V and 0 bases from J, with 10 bases between. Here the CDR3 reads CASSYPSRLNTEAFF. The CDR3 DNA follows: TGTGCCAGCAGTTACCCGTCAAGACTGAACACTGAAGCTTTCTTT.

This clonotype has at least ten counts. The rearrangement joins TRBV27 to TRBJ2-5; 8 nucleotides align to TRBD2. This CDR3 region has 17 residues. The V and J ends lost 6 bases and 2 bases, in that order; junction bases with no gene match: 14. Germline V gene data show CDR1 as MNHEY and CDR2 as SMNVEV (reference sequence). CDR3 in amino acids: CASSQVRGAFEQETQYF. The CDR3 DNA reads TGTGCCAGCAGCCAAGTGCGGGGGGCTTTTGAGCAAGAGACCCAGTACTTC.

This chain joins TRBV6-1 and TRBJ1-2; 7 nucleotides agree with TRBD1. Per germline, CDR1 MNHNS and CDR2 SASEGT. This CDR3 is built from 15 residues. V lost 6 bases and J lost 6; bases outside the gene matches: 13. The CDR3 loop is CASSPAWRQGDGYTF. The CDR3 region has the DNA TGTGCCAGCAGCCCCGCTTGGAGACAGGGAGATGGCTACACCTTC.

The chain combines TRBV5-6 with TRBJ1-5; possible D gene TRBD1, 5 bases. CDR1 and CDR2 from the germline V gene are SGHDT and YYEEEE. Trimming stripped 4 bases from V and 6 bases from J, with 14 bases between. This CDR3 comprises 14 residues. In nucleotides, the CDR3 is TGTGCCAGCAGCGGCCGGGGCGTCGGTCAGCCCCAGCATTTT. This sequence encodes CASSGRGVGQPQHF.

The rearrangement links TRBV7-2 to TRBJ1-5; possibly TRBD1 for D (5 bases). V lost 2 bases to trimming and J lost 4 bases, with 24 bases between them. The CDR3 runs 19 residues. CDR1 is SGHTA and CDR2 is FQGNSA in the germline V gene. The CDR3 region is CASSLFIGASGMGNQPQHF. The CDR3 DNA sequence: TGTGCCAGCAGCTTATTCATTGGGGCTTCCGGAATGGGAAATCAGCCCCAGCATTTT.

This clonotype showed up just a few times. The chain joins TRBV30 to TRBJ2-7, with 11 positions matching TRBD2. Trimming took 4 bases from V and 0 from J; bases not matched to a gene: 2. The CDR3 extends over 14 amino acids. Germline CDR1 and CDR2: GTSNPN and SVGIG (reference sequence). CDR3 sequence: CAWTGTSGSYEQYF. The CDR3 DNA follows: TGTGCCTGGACCGGGACTAGCGGCTCCTACGAGCAGTACTTC.

This sequence joins TRBV6-1 and TRBJ1-2; D unresolved. From germline, CDR1 is MNHNS and CDR2 SASEGT. The ends were cut back, 7 bases at V and 6 bases at J, with 9 bases in the middle. The CDR3 has 11 residues. For the CDR3, the DNA is TGTGCCAGCACCAATGAAGATGGCTACACCTTC. Translating gives CASTNEDGYTF.

Worth noting for this clonotype: With a much larger clone just one base away, this may be a read error. This chain's CDR3 is CASSKEDTEASF. The CDR3 nucleotides read TGTGCCAGCAGCAAGGAGGACACTGAAGCTTCCTTT. V usage is TRBV7-9 and J usage is TRBJ1-1, with D possibly matching TRBD1 (5 bases). The CDR3 runs 12 residues. Germline V gene data show CDR1 as SEHNR and CDR2 as FQNEAQ (reference sequence).

This clonotype was detected ten times or more. V and J are TRBV28 and TRBJ1-6, with D possibly matching TRBD1 (6 bases). CDR3 length equals 16 residues. The germline V gene has CDR1 MDHEN and CDR2 SYDVKM. The germline V and J ends were trimmed by 6 bases and 0 bases, with 12 bases remaining between them. In DNA form, the CDR3 reads TGTGCCAGCAGGCCTCAGGGGAGCTCCTATAATTCACCCCTCCACTTT. Its translation: CASRPQGSSYNSPLHF.

Many counts were recorded for this clonotype. The V gene is TRBV2, the J gene TRBJ2-7, with D unresolved. The germline V and J ends were trimmed by 0 bases and 4 bases, with 13 bases remaining between them. From germline, CDR1 is SNHLY and CDR2 FYNNEI. This CDR3 is 15 amino acids long. The CDR3 nucleotides read TGTGCCAGCAGTGAAGCGCTTCCGGGCAGTTACGAGCAGTACTTC. Its translation is CASSEALPGSYEQYF.

Ten or more counts support this clonotype. The V gene is TRBV28, the J gene TRBJ2-7; the match to TRBD2 covers 14 bases. Unmatched junction bases numbered 12, after V lost 4 bases and J lost 4 bases. This CDR3 is built from 18 residues. CDR1 and CDR2 from the germline V gene are MDHEN and SYDVKM. CDR3 amino acids: CASSSVPGLAGERYEQYF. The DNA of the CDR3 is TGTGCCAGCAGTTCCGTACCGGGACTAGCGGGAGAAAGGTACGAGCAGTACTTC.

This clonotype was observed a few times. The gene calls are TRBV6-1 and TRBJ2-4, with D tentatively TRBD1 (5 bases). The germline V gene has CDR1 MNHNS and CDR2 SASEGT. V lost 10 bases and J lost 9, with 16 bases in between. This CDR3 comprises 12 residues. CDR3 sequence: CATHSQGSIQYF. The CDR3 nucleotides read TGTGCCACTCATTCGCAGGGTAGCATTCAGTACTTC.

This clonotype occurred a few times. As DNA, the CDR3 is TGTGCCAGCAGCTTGGTTGCGCGGGTCCCTTGGGAGACCCAGTACTTC. This codes for CASSLVARVPWETQYF. The chain combines TRBV7-6 with TRBJ2-5, with D tentatively TRBD2 (5 bases). Germline CDR1 is SGHVS and CDR2 is FNYEAQ. CDR3 length equals 16 residues. Trimming pared 3 bases from V and 5 bases from J, leaving 19 bases between.

This chain uses TRBV19 with TRBJ1-1, with D possibly TRBD1 on 6 matching bases. The CDR3 is 16 residues long. V lost 9 bases, J lost 7 bases, and 27 bases lay in between. Germline V gene sequence: CDR1 LNHDA, CDR2 SQIVND (reference sequence). Here the CDR3 reads CASPSGSGGPGSEAFF. As DNA, the CDR3 is TGTGCCAGCCCCAGTGGTAGTGGGGGGCCCGGGAGTGAAGCTTTCTTT.

This clonotype was seen many times. The rearrangement uses TRBV29-1 and TRBJ2-7, with D uncertain. V was pared by 3 bases and J by 0 bases, with 6 bases between. The CDR3 contains 12 residues. CDR1 is SQVTM and CDR2 is ANQGSEA in the germline V gene. Written as DNA, the CDR3 is TGCAGCGTTGAGACGGTCTCCTACGAGCAGTACTTC. Translating gives CSVETVSYEQYF.